This TCR beta chain was identified in a study of regulatory T cells in long-lasting Graves disease. Study-level results: When disease was persistent, TRBV28, TRBJ1-2 and TRBJ2-5 were the favored segments.

Time point given: persistent/refractory GD, antithyroid drugs over 5 years with positive TRAb. Construction of the TCR library relied on RNA isolated from PBMCs. CDR3 size: 15 residues. Germline assignment: CDR1 SGHDN and CDR2 FVKESK. Comments on this clonotype: Its target is unknown.

Combining iRepertoire HTBI primers with Arm-PCR of CDR3 regions, the authors built TCR beta libraries. From the multiplex PCR reads, TCRdb called clonotypes with MiXCR, one entry per CDR3 protein. The top ten hold 25% to 30% of the sample, which has over 300,000 distinct CDR3 sequences, 15% to 20% seen once. Sequenced here: peripheral blood mononuclear cells (PBMCs), sampled when the disease was refractory, from a patient treated with antithyroid drugs. V gene TRBV14 combines with J gene TRBJ2-7; the D call may be TRBD1 or TRBD2 (5 bases each). This receptor was obtained from a female donor with Graves disease. The CDR3 spells CAVGGRGRKLNEQYF. The DNA of the CDR3 is TGTGCTGTCGGAGGACGGGGACGTAAATTGAACGAGCAGTACTTC.